Shown below are 10 T cell receptor beta chains from a single sample sequenced in a study of blood T cell repertoires in COVID-19. This table comes from immunoSEQ multiplex PCR, and its TCRdb copy is limited to in-frame clones, with some not included. The sample lists fewer than 500,000 clones, 86% occurring once. Sequenced: peripheral blood. These receptors all come from a woman in her twenties or thirties with active or convalescent COVID-19.

The chain carries TRBV11-2 and TRBJ1-1; 8 positions match TRBD1. Per germline, CDR1 SGHAT and CDR2 FQNNGV. V lost 5 bases, J lost 3 bases, and 8 bases stayed unmatched. The CDR3 has 15 residues. The CDR3, as DNA: TGTGCCAGCAGCCAACCCGACAGGGGAGACACTGAAGCTTTCTTT. Its translation: CASSQPDRGDTEAFF.

This clone was seen a few times. The J gene is TRBJ2-7, the V gene TRBV5-6; D might be TRBD1 (6 bases). V gave up 2 bases and J gave up 0 bases, with 18 bases separating them. The CDR3 is 17 amino acids. Per germline, CDR1 SGHDT and CDR2 YYEEEE. The CDR3 sequence is CASSFSAVRGNSYEQYF. CDR3 coding DNA: TGTGCCAGCAGCTTTTCGGCCGTCAGGGGTAACTCCTACGAGCAGTACTTC.

For this clone: At the DNA level, this CDR3 is encoded by other sequences in the same sample as well. The chain combines TRBV6-5 with TRBJ1-5, with D possibly matching TRBD1 (6 bases). Germline CDR1 and CDR2: MNHEY and SVGAGI. Trimming took 6 bases from V and 2 from J, leaving 11 bases between them. The CDR3 consists of 14 residues. This CDR3 is CASSPRGRNQPQHF. CDR3 in DNA: TGTGCCAGCAGCCCCAGGGGTCGCAATCAGCCCCAGCATTTT.

J is TRBJ1-1 and V is TRBV5-1, with D tentatively TRBD1 (5 bases). V lost 3 bases and J 7 bases, leaving 13 bases between the germline ends. The CDR3 spans 13 residues. CDR1 and CDR2 from the germline V gene are SGHRS and YFSETQ. The CDR3 protein is CASSSTGSSEAFF. CDR3 sequence (DNA): TGCGCCAGCAGCTCCACAGGTTCCAGTGAAGCTTTCTTT.

This clone was seen only a few times. Other DNA sequences of this sample code for an identical CDR3. The chain combines TRBV3-1 (or the pseudogene TRBV3-2) with TRBJ2-7; perhaps TRBD1 as D (5 bases). CDR3 length equals 13 residues. CDR1 and CDR2 from the germline V gene are LGHDT and YNNKEL (reference sequence). The V gene lost 1 base and the J gene lost 3 bases, with 7 bases spanning the gap. The CDR3 is CASSQGGGYEQYF. CDR3 sequence (DNA): TGTGCCAGCAGCCAAGGGGGCGGCTACGAGCAGTACTTC.

The chain has TRBV7-2 and TRBJ2-4; 10 nucleotides match TRBD1. The CDR3 contains 17 residues. With V trimmed by 0 bases and J by 0 bases, 2 bases remained unmatched. CDR1 SGHTA and CDR2 FQGNSA come from the germline V gene. The CDR3 DNA follows: TGTGCCAGCAGCTTAGCGGGGACAGGGGTAGCCAAAAACATTCAGTACTTC. This translates into CASSLAGTGVAKNIQYF.

This clone has a single count. CDR3 amino acids: CASSLIFAETQYF. CDR3 coding DNA: TGTGCCAGCAGCTTAATCTTTGCGGAGACCCAGTACTTC. This chain links TRBV7-2 with TRBJ2-5; no clear D gene. Germline assignment: CDR1 SGHTA and CDR2 FQGNSA. The CDR3 consists of 13 residues. V was cut by 2 bases and J by 5 bases, with 9 bases left in between.

J is TRBJ1-4 and V is TRBV5-1; tentatively, D is TRBD1 (5 bases). V lost 5 bases and J 7 bases, leaving 21 bases between the germline ends. The CDR3 loop spans 16 amino acids. Germline V gene lookup returns CDR1 SGHRS and CDR2 YFSETQ. DNA of the CDR3: TGCGCCAGCAGGAGCCGGGGGACCTCCTTGGGTGAAAAACTGTTTTTT. This sequence encodes CASRSRGTSLGEKLFF. The full variable domain, rest sourced from reference TRBV5-1 and TRBJ1-4, is KAGVTQTPRYLIKTRGQQVTLSCSPISGHRSVSWYQQTPGQGLQFLFEYFSETQRNKGNFPGRFSGRQFSNSRSEMNVSTLELGDSALYLCASRSRGTSLGEKLFFGSGTQLSVL.

The chain uses TRBV6-1 and TRBJ1-4; 8 bases agree with TRBD1. Trimming took 1 base from V and 7 from J; bases not matched to a gene: 5. Germline V gene sequence: CDR1 MNHNS, CDR2 SASEGT. CDR3 length: 15 amino acids. In DNA, the CDR3 is TGTGCCAGCAGTGAAGTTCGACAGGGGTCTGAAAAACTGTTTTTT. Amino acid sequence: CASSEVRQGSEKLFF.

The rearrangement links TRBV6-5 to TRBJ2-2; the D gene is possibly TRBD1 (6 bases). Germline V lookup: CDR1 MNHEY, CDR2 SVGAGI. This CDR3 has 15 residues. V was cut by 4 bases and J by 3 bases, with 12 bases left in between. The CDR3 coding sequence is TGTGCCAGCAGTTTAGAAGGGGGATACACCGGGGAGCTGTTTTTT. This encodes CASSLEGGYTGELFF.